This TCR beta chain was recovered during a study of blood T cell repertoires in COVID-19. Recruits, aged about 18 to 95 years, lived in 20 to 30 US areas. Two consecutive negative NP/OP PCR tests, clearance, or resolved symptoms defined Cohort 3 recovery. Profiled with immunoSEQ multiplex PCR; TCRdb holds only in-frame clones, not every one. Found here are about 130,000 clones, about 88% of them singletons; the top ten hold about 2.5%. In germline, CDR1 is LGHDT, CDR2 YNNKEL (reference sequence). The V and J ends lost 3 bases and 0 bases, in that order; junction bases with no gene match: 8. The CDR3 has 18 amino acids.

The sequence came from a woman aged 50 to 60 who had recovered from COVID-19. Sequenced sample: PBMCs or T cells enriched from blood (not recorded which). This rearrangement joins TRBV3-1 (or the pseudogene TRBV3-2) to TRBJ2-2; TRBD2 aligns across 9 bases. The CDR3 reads CASSHFSGGYPNTGELFF. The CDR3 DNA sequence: TGTGCCAGCAGCCATTTTAGCGGGGGATACCCGAACACCGGGGAGCTGTTTTTT.